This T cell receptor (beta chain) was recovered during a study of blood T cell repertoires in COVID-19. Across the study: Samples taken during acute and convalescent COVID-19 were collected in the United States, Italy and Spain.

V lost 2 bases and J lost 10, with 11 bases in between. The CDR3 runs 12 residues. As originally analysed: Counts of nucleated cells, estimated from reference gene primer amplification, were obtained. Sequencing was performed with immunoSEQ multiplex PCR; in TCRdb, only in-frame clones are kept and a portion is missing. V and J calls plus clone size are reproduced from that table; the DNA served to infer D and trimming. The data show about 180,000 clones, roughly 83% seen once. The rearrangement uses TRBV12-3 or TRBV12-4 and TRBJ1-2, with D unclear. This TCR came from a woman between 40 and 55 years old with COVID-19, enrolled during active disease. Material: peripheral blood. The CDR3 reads CASSLTYPLYTF. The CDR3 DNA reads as TGTGCCAGCAGTTTAACCTACCCCCTCTACACCTTC.